Listed below are T cell receptor beta chains from one sample, sequenced in a study of CD8 T cells in Susac syndrome. Via MiXCR, TCRdb re-called the immunoSEQ multiplex PCR reads, giving one row per CDR3 protein. The table shows 84,000 or so distinct CDR3 sequences, with roughly 96% occurring only once. The source material was CD8+ T cells from PBMCs. Receptor source: a human donor with Susac syndrome. Each CDR3 is given with its conserved first and last residue. D genes are given only for firm matches. Rows give clone size only sometimes, using once, few, many, or a class for an expanded clone.

CATSEPTGVNYGYTF | TGTGCCACCAGCGAACCGACAGGGGTTAACTATGGCTACACCTTC | TRBV15 | - | TRBJ1-2 | TRBD1
CASSWGLEPQHF | TGTGCCAGTAGTTGGGGACTTGAGCCCCAGCATTTT | TRBV19 | - | TRBJ1-5 | -
CATSSQRGSSYNEQFF | TGTGCCACCAGTTCCCAGCGGGGGAGCTCCTACAATGAGCAGTTCTTC | TRBV24-1 | - | TRBJ2-1 | TRBD2
CASSPAGPLGGYTF | TGTGCCAGCAGTCCCGCGGGGCCCCTGGGAGGCTACACCTTC | TRBV27 | - | TRBJ1-2 | -
CASSPLAGGLETQYF | TGTGCCAGCAGTCCACTAGCGGGGGGGCTCGAGACCCAGTACTTC | TRBV27 | once | TRBJ2-5 | TRBD2
CASSEEERTYYGYTF | TGTGCCAGCAGCGAGGAGGAGCGCACCTACTATGGCTACACCTTC | TRBV9 | - | TRBJ1-2 | -
CATSTRASDGTEAFF | TGTGCCACCAGCACCAGGGCCTCCGATGGCACTGAAGCTTTCTTT | TRBV15 | - | TRBJ1-1 | -
CSARVAEETQYF | TGCAGTGCTAGAGTGGCAGAAGAGACCCAGTACTTC | TRBV20-1 | - | TRBJ2-5 | -
CASSSSVAGALQETQYF | TGTGCCAGCAGCTCAAGCGTAGCGGGGGCCCTCCAAGAGACCCAGTACTTC | TRBV7-9 | - | TRBJ2-5 | TRBD2
CASSLGYEAFF | TGTGCCAGCAGCTTGGGGTATGAAGCTTTCTTT | TRBV7-9 | - | TRBJ1-1 | -
CSVERSTDTQYF | TGCAGCGTTGAGCGGAGCACAGATACGCAGTATTTT | TRBV29-1 | once | TRBJ2-3 | -
CASRGPGYEQYF | TGTGCCTCCCGGGGCCCCGGCTACGAGCAGTACTTC | TRBV27 | once | TRBJ2-7 | -
CASSLTASTDTQYF | TGTGCCAGCTCTTTGACTGCTAGCACAGATACGCAGTATTTT | TRBV2 | - | TRBJ2-3 | -
CASSYSSGRANTGELFF | TGTGCCAGCAGTTACTCCAGCGGGAGGGCGAACACCGGGGAGCTGTTTTTT | TRBV6-5 | - | TRBJ2-2 | TRBD2
CSVRLAGGYEQFF | TGCAGCGTTAGACTAGCGGGTGGGTATGAGCAGTTCTTC | TRBV29-1 | once | TRBJ2-1 | TRBD2
CASSLEVVGVDTQYF | TGTGCCAGCAGTTTAGAAGTGGTTGGGGTAGATACGCAGTATTTT | TRBV12-3/TRBV12-4 | - | TRBJ2-3 | -
CSASVTSGANVLTF | TGCAGTGCTAGTGTGACCTCTGGGGCCAACGTCCTGACTTTC | TRBV20-1 | - | TRBJ2-6 | -
CASSQGLAGEQFF | TGTGCCAGCAGCCAAGGACTAGCTGGTGAGCAGTTCTTC | TRBV3-1 | - | TRBJ2-1 | TRBD2
CSAEGVGTPPATGELFF | TGCAGCGCTGAAGGGGTGGGGACACCCCCAGCCACCGGGGAGCTGTTTTTT | TRBV29-1 | once | TRBJ2-2 | -
CSARARTLRDYGYTF | TGCAGTGCTAGAGCCCGGACCTTAAGGGACTATGGCTACACCTTC | TRBV20-1 | - | TRBJ1-2 | -
CASSLRDSYEQYF | TGTGCCAGCAGCTTAAGGGACTCCTACGAGCAGTACTTC | TRBV7-9 | - | TRBJ2-7 | -
CASSTRTEYTF | TGTGCCAGCAGCACCCGGACCGAATACACCTTC | TRBV9 | - | TRBJ1-2 | -
CASSLVNRRGPYEQYF | TGTGCCAGCAGCTTAGTTAACAGGAGAGGGCCCTACGAGCAGTACTTC | TRBV7-8 | - | TRBJ2-7 | -
CASSSRTSGTNEQFF | TGTGCCAGCAGTTCCAGGACTAGCGGGACGAATGAGCAGTTCTTC | TRBV7-9 | - | TRBJ2-1 | TRBD2
CASSLSGVSDTQYF | TGTGCCAGCAGCTTGTCGGGGGTATCAGATACGCAGTATTTT | TRBV5-4 | - | TRBJ2-3 | -
CASSQEVEGTVYGYTF | TGCGCCAGCAGCCAAGAAGTAGAGGGGACAGTCTATGGCTACACCTTC | TRBV4-3 | - | TRBJ1-2 | TRBD1
CSVEGRAPGTQYF | TGCAGCGTTGAAGGTCGGGCACCCGGGACGCAGTATTTT | TRBV29-1 | - | TRBJ2-3 | -
CASSPAQSYNEQYF | TGTGCCAGCAGCCCCGCGCAATCTTACAACGAGCAGTACTTC | TRBV9 | - | TRBJ2-7 | -